The clone carrying this TCR beta chain has a count of ten or more. Its antigen is unknown. RNA transcripts provided the source from which TCR beta CDR3 regions were amplified. Using the HTBI primer set, a first-round RT-PCR was run on the TCR CDR3. MiXCR, run by TCRdb on the multiplex PCR reads, gives a single entry per CDR3 protein. This table has approximately 300,000 distinct CDR3 sequences, approximately 18% appearing once. The record originates from a study of T cells in Graves' hyperthyroidism and ophthalmopathy. Findings of the study overall: The model identified upcoming ophthalmopathy a median about 6.5 months ahead of onset. Blood samples included most of the expanded thyroid clonotypes exceeding 0.001.

Trimming cost V 5 bases and J 8 bases, with 15 bases left between them. CDR3 length: 13 residues. The germline gives CDR1 MDHEN, CDR2 SYDVKM. A Clinical Activity Score of at least 3, a NOSPECS grade of at least 4 and a duration under 3 months were recorded in the ophthalmopathy patients. A patient was excluded if there was uncontrolled infection, other autoimmune disease, pregnancy or lactation. V and J are TRBV28 and TRBJ1-1; D is perhaps TRBD1 (5 bases). The sample was blood. This TCR came from a man in his forties or fifties with Graves' ophthalmopathy. CDR3 sequence (DNA): TGTGCCAGCAGTCAGCGGGACCCACCCGAAGCTTTCTTT. It yields the protein CASSQRDPPEAFF.